These 18 T cell receptor beta chains originate from one sample sequenced in a study of blood T cell repertoires in COVID-19. Clones were sequenced by immunoSEQ multiplex PCR, and TCRdb holds only the in-frame ones, with some missing. The profile shows some 300,000 clones, about 90% of them singletons. Sequencing used PBMCs or T cells enriched from blood (not recorded which). The receptors stem from a woman younger than 45 who had recovered from COVID-19.

The V call is TRBV5-6, the J call TRBJ2-3, with a tentative D call TRBD2 (6 bases). This CDR3 comprises 14 residues. CDR1 SGHDT and CDR2 YYEEEE come from the germline V gene. V lost 4 bases and J 0 bases, leaving 9 bases between the germline ends. CDR3 in amino acids: CASSRGESTDTQYF. The CDR3 coding sequence is TGTGCCAGCAGCCGCGGGGAAAGCACAGATACGCAGTATTTT.

This clone was detected only once. V and J are TRBV10-1 and TRBJ1-2; D is unresolved. V was trimmed by 3 bases and J by 0 bases, leaving 11 bases between them. Per the germline V gene, CDR1 is WNHNN and CDR2 is SYGVQD (reference sequence). The CDR3 length is 15 residues. The CDR3 here is CASSDGPGANYGYTF. The CDR3, as DNA: TGCGCCAGCAGTGACGGCCCAGGTGCTAACTATGGCTACACCTTC.

This chain connects TRBV28 to TRBJ1-5, with a tentative D call TRBD1 (5 bases). The germline V and J ends were trimmed by 6 bases and 1 base, with 16 bases remaining between them. The CDR3 spans 16 residues. Germline assignment: CDR1 MDHEN and CDR2 SYDVKM. In DNA, the CDR3 is TGTGCCAGCAGCGGCTCGGGGGGGGAGAGCAATCAGCCCCAGCATTTT. This gives the protein CASSGSGGESNQPQHF. The complete variable domain, with remaining parts taken from reference TRBV28 and TRBJ1-5, reads DVKVTQSSRYLVKRTGEKVFLECVQDMDHENMFWYRQDPGLGLRLIYFSYDVKMKEKGDIPEGYSVSREKKERFSLILESASTNQTSMYLCASSGSGGESNQPQHFGDGTRLSIL.

The chain links TRBV7-9 to TRBJ2-7; TRBD1 agrees at 9 bases. Germline values: CDR1 SEHNR, CDR2 FQNEAQ (reference sequence). Germline trimming cut 2 bases from V and 4 bases from J; bases unmatched to any gene: 15. The CDR3 sequence is 18 residues long. Here the CDR3 DNA reads TGTGCCAGCAGCTTATCGATCCGAACCACCGGGACAGGGTACGAGCAGTACTTC. It yields the protein CASSLSIRTTGTGYEQYF.

The chain links TRBV2 to TRBJ2-3; D is ambiguous. Germline V gene sequence: CDR1 SNHLY, CDR2 FYNNEI. The length of the CDR3 is 14 residues. With 1 base removed from V and 0 bases from J, the gap between germline ends came to 5 bases. The CDR3 loop reads CASSEGRSTDTQYF. The CDR3 DNA reads as TGTGCCAGCAGTGAAGGCCGGAGCACAGATACGCAGTATTTT. The complete variable domain, with remaining parts taken from reference TRBV2 and TRBJ2-3, reads EPEVTQTPSHQVTQMGQEVILRCVPISNHLYFYWYRQILGQKVEFLVSFYNNEISEKSEIFDDQFSVERPDGSNFTLKIRSTKLEDSAMYFCASSEGRSTDTQYFGPGTRLTVL.

The chain has TRBV25-1 and TRBJ1-2; D not resolved. CDR3 size: 11 residues. Deletions cut 6 bases from V and 5 bases from J, with 7 bases between. Germline values: CDR1 MGHDK, CDR2 SYGVNS. The DNA for the CDR3 is TGTGCCAGCAGGGGAGGGTATGGCTACACCTTC. It translates to CASRGGYGYTF.

The chain recombines TRBV21-1 with TRBJ1-2. TRBV21-1 is a known pseudogene. The CDR3 consists of 18 residues. CDR3: CASSSEGEGKRGSDGYTF. In DNA form, the CDR3 reads TGTGCCAGCAGCAGCGAAGGGGAGGGAAAAAGGGGGTCGGATGGCTACACCTTC.

The chain carries TRBV7-8 and TRBJ1-2; maybe TRBD1 (6 bases). The germline gives CDR1 SGHVS, CDR2 FQNEAQ. The ends were cut back, 1 base at V and 11 bases at J, with 17 bases in the middle. The CDR3 is 14 residues long. The CDR3 region is CASSLVAVQGSYTF. DNA for the CDR3: TGTGCCAGCAGCTTAGTTGCCGTCCAGGGGAGTTACACCTTC.

V gene TRBV7-8 combines with J gene TRBJ2-7; 9 bases match TRBD1. Germline trimming cut 3 bases from V and 3 bases from J; bases unmatched to any gene: 6. Germline assignment: CDR1 SGHVS and CDR2 FQNEAQ. The CDR3 extends over 15 amino acids. CDR3: CASSFSEGQGYEQYF. CDR3 bases: TGTGCCAGCAGCTTTTCCGAGGGACAGGGCTACGAGCAGTACTTC. Together with reference TRBV7-8 and TRBJ2-7, the CDR3 gives the full variable domain: GAGVSQSPRYKVAKRGQDVALRCDPISGHVSLFWYQQALGQGPEFLTYFQNEAQLDKSGLPSDRFFAERPEGSVSTLKIQRTQQEDSAVYLCASSFSEGQGYEQYFGPGTRLTVT.

The V gene is TRBV11-3, the J gene TRBJ2-5; 9 positions agree with TRBD1. Germline V gene data show CDR1 as SGHNT and CDR2 as YENEEA. V gave up 1 base and J gave up 4 bases; unmatched junction bases: 4. The CDR3 covers 15 residues. For the CDR3, the DNA is TGTGCCAGCAGCTTAGGACAGGGGGAAGGAGAGACCCAGTACTTC. Protein sequence: CASSLGQGEGETQYF.

This clone was seen a handful of times. The V gene is TRBV29-1, the J gene TRBJ1-2, with TRBD1 matching 9 bases. V lost 8 bases and J lost 2; bases outside the gene matches: 6. CDR3 length equals 13 residues. The V gene's germline CDR1 is SQVTM and CDR2 ANQGSEA. DNA for the CDR3: TGCAGCAGCGGACAGGGGACCAACTATGGCTACACCTTC. It codes for CSSGQGTNYGYTF.

This rearrangement joins TRBV24-1 to TRBJ1-6, with 8 bases matching TRBD1. Germline CDR1 reads KGHDR; CDR2 reads SFDVKD. The CDR3 totals 13 residues. V lost 12 bases and J lost 4; bases outside the gene matches: 4. The CDR3 sequence: CAAGGEYNSPLHF. The CDR3 nucleotides are TGTGCCGCAGGGGGCGAGTATAATTCACCCCTCCACTTT.

The CDR3 DNA reads TGCGCCAGCACATTGACAGGGGGAACGGACACTGAAGCTTTCTTT. Translated: CASTLTGGTDTEAFF. The V and J genes are TRBV5-1 and TRBJ1-1; 9 nucleotides match TRBD1. This CDR3 has 15 amino acids. Germline loops: CDR1 SGHRS, CDR2 YFSETQ. Trimming removed 6 bases from V and 3 bases from J; junction bases left unmatched: 9.

The chain has TRBV6-6 and TRBJ1-5; D is ambiguous. The CDR3 runs to 15 residues. V lost 6 bases to trimming and J lost 0 bases, with 12 bases between them. Germline V gene data show CDR1 as MNHNY and CDR2 as SVGAGI (reference sequence). CDR3 residues: CASSPGPASNQPQHF. CDR3 nucleotides: TGTGCCAGCAGCCCCGGTCCTGCTAGCAATCAGCCCCAGCATTTT.

This chain joins TRBV28 and TRBJ1-5; D is uncertain. Germline V gene data show CDR1 as MDHEN and CDR2 as SYDVKM. V gave up 6 bases and J gave up 3 bases, with 3 bases separating them. The CDR3 has 11 amino acids. CDR3 sequence reads: CASSHNQPQHF. CDR3 bases: TGTGCCAGCAGCCACAATCAGCCCCAGCATTTT.

The chain has TRBV18 and TRBJ1-2, with D perhaps TRBD1 (6 bases). Per the germline V gene, CDR1 is KGHSH and CDR2 is LQKENI. The ends were cut back, 3 bases at V and 7 bases at J, with 15 bases in the middle. The CDR3 spans 14 residues. The CDR3 is CASSPNRDTPGYTF. The CDR3 bases are TGTGCCAGCTCACCGAACCGGGACACGCCTGGCTACACCTTC.

This chain connects TRBV5-1 to TRBJ1-2, with TRBD1 as a possible D gene (6 bases). Germline V gene sequence: CDR1 SGHRS, CDR2 YFSETQ. V was cut by 4 bases and J by 4 bases, with 17 bases left in between. The CDR3 consists of 15 residues. The CDR3 here is CASSPNVDSLYGYTF. The CDR3 DNA sequence: TGCGCCAGCAGCCCAAACGTGGACAGCCTCTATGGCTACACCTTC. The complete variable domain, with remaining parts taken from reference TRBV5-1 and TRBJ1-2, reads KAGVTQTPRYLIKTRGQQVTLSCSPISGHRSVSWYQQTPGQGLQFLFEYFSETQRNKGNFPGRFSGRQFSNSRSEMNVSTLELGDSALYLCASSPNVDSLYGYTFGSGTRLTVV.

V gene TRBV28 combines with J gene TRBJ1-6; TRBD1 is a possible D gene (6 bases). This CDR3 has 15 residues. Deletions cut 8 bases from V and 0 bases from J, with 11 bases between. Germline V CDR1 and CDR2: MDHEN, SYDVKM. For the CDR3, the DNA is TGTGCCAGCGGAACAGGGAGCTCCTATAATTCACCCCTCCACTTT. Its protein is CASGTGSSYNSPLHF.